The 15 T cell receptor beta chains reported below all come from one sample, sequenced in a study of CDR3 diversity in severe acne. A single record per CDR3 protein comes from TCRdb applying MiXCR to the PCR reads. The data contain under 100,000 distinct CDR3 sequences, about half of them seen just once; the ten biggest clones take up around a tenth. The sequencing sample was made of blood. Receptor source: a male donor in good health, serving as a control.

V gene TRBV20-1 combines with J gene TRBJ2-7, with 9 bases aligning to TRBD1. The CDR3 runs to 12 residues. From germline, CDR1 is DFQATT and CDR2 SNEGSKA (reference sequence). Trimming took 4 bases from V and 10 from J; bases not matched to a gene: 8. This CDR3 is CSANTGGRGQYF. The CDR3, as DNA: TGCAGTGCTAATACAGGGGGCAGGGGCCAGTACTTC.

This chain connects TRBV19 to TRBJ1-5; 9 nucleotides match TRBD1. Germline V CDR1 and CDR2: LNHDA, SQIVND (reference sequence). V was pared by 7 bases and J by 6 bases, with 13 bases of the junction left unmatched. This CDR3 comprises 16 residues. In nucleotides, the CDR3 is TGTGCCAGTACTCCGGGACAGGGATTTTCGAGTCAGCCCCAGCATTTT. Protein product: CASTPGQGFSSQPQHF.

The chain combines TRBV15 with TRBJ1-3; 10 bases line up with TRBD1. Trimming removed 3 bases from V and 5 bases from J; junction bases left unmatched: 7. The CDR3 is 16 amino acids. The germline gives CDR1 LNHNV, CDR2 YYDKDF (reference sequence). CDR3: CATSSTRTGGRNTIYF. The CDR3 nucleotides are TGTGCCACCAGCAGTACCCGGACAGGGGGTCGAAACACCATATATTTT.

Many counts were recorded for this clonotype. The CDR3, as DNA: TGTGCCAGCAGCTTGGAGCAGACGTTCTACAATGAGCAGTTCTTC. It specifies CASSLEQTFYNEQFF. The chain combines TRBV5-5 with TRBJ2-1, with D uncertain. Germline V gene sequence: CDR1 SGHKS, CDR2 YYEKEE (reference sequence). This CDR3 spans 15 amino acids. Between the trimmed V and J ends, which lost 0 bases and 3 bases, there was a span of 10 bases.

This sequence joins TRBV2 and TRBJ2-7, with 7 bases lining up with TRBD1. The trim removed 6 bases at V and 2 bases at J, leaving 10 bases unmatched. In germline, CDR1 is SNHLY, CDR2 FYNNEI. The length of the CDR3 is 15 residues. Here the CDR3 DNA reads TGTGCCAGCAGGGCCAAGACAGGGATAGCCTACGAGCAGTACTTC. It translates to CASRAKTGIAYEQYF.

The J gene is TRBJ2-5, the V gene TRBV7-9; the D is unclear. V lost 1 base to trimming and J lost 1 base, with 10 bases between them. There are 15 residues in the CDR3. Germline-derived CDR1 and CDR2 are SEHNR and FQNEAQ (reference sequence). The CDR3 DNA reads as TGTGCCAGCAGCTTAGTTTCGGCCGCCCAAGAGACCCAGTACTTC. Translating gives CASSLVSAAQETQYF.

There are many counts of this clonotype. The J gene is TRBJ2-5, the V gene TRBV24-1; 12 bases line up with TRBD1. The CDR3 is 19 amino acids. Per the germline V gene, CDR1 is KGHDR and CDR2 is SFDVKD. The J segment lost 1 base and the V segment lost 3 bases, leaving 11 bases of the junction unmatched. The CDR3 DNA sequence: TGTGCCACCAGTGATCCACCCGGGACAGGGGGCGCTTCCCAAGAGACCCAGTACTTC. It codes for CATSDPPGTGGASQETQYF.

This clonotype was seen a few times. The chain uses TRBV19 and TRBJ2-6; 8 bases agree with TRBD1. The trim removed 7 bases at V and 0 bases at J, leaving 5 bases unmatched. This CDR3 contains 16 residues. CDR1 is LNHDA and CDR2 is SQIVND in the germline V gene (reference sequence). The chain's CDR3 is CASMPQGASGANVLTF. The DNA of the CDR3 is TGTGCCAGTATGCCTCAGGGGGCCTCTGGGGCCAACGTCCTGACTTTC.

The gene calls are TRBV12-3 or TRBV12-4 and TRBJ1-1; TRBD1 agrees at 7 bases. The CDR3 spans 13 residues. V was pared by 7 bases and J by 4 bases, with 6 bases of the junction left unmatched. The CDR3 nucleotides read TGTGCCAGCACCCCCGACAGGGTCACTGAAGCTTTCTTT. Its protein is CASTPDRVTEAFF.

The sample holds a few counts of this clonotype. The chain links TRBV20-1 to TRBJ2-6; 7 positions match TRBD2. Germline assignment: CDR1 DFQATT and CDR2 SNEGSKA (reference sequence). The CDR3 is 16 residues long. V dropped 3 bases and J dropped 0; count of bases not matched to a gene: 5. As DNA, the CDR3 is TGCAGTGCTAGTCTGGGGGGGAGCTCTGGGGCCAACGTCCTGACTTTC. This encodes CSASLGGSSGANVLTF.

This clonotype came up a few times. DNA of the CDR3: TGTGCCAGCAAGGTGGGGGGATCAGAGACCCAGTACTTC. This encodes CASKVGGSETQYF. J is TRBJ2-5 and V is TRBV2, with D possibly TRBD2 on 6 matching bases. There are 13 residues in the CDR3. CDR1 and CDR2 from the germline V gene are SNHLY and FYNNEI. V shed 7 bases and J shed 4 bases, with 13 bases lying between them.

The chain joins TRBV7-3 to TRBJ2-1; D is unresolved. The CDR3 extends over 13 amino acids. V lost 5 bases to trimming and J lost 9 bases, with 14 bases between them. Per germline, CDR1 SGHTA and CDR2 FQGTGA. The CDR3 DNA follows: TGTGCCAGCAGCACAGACTCCCACAGTGAGCAGTTCTTC. Its translation is CASSTDSHSEQFF.

This chain uses TRBV24-1 with TRBJ1-1; D gene uncertain. V dropped 0 bases and J dropped 5 bases, with 15 bases sitting between them. Germline assignment: CDR1 KGHDR and CDR2 SFDVKD. The CDR3 totals 16 residues. The DNA of the CDR3 is TGTGCCACCAGTGATTTGCTTGTCTTCCCGGGAACTGAAGCTTTCTTT. Protein: CATSDLLVFPGTEAFF.

This clonotype was picked up a small number of times. This chain joins TRBV5-1 and TRBJ2-2; 7 bases are a match to TRBD2. The CDR3 loop spans 15 amino acids. Germline CDR1 is SGHRS and CDR2 is YFSETQ. The junction had 3 bases not matched to a gene; V was cut back by 3 bases and J by 1 base. CDR3 nucleotide sequence: TGCGCCAGCAGCTATGCGGGAGAGAACACCGGGGAGCTGTTTTTT. It is translated as CASSYAGENTGELFF. Complete variable domain (other parts from reference TRBV5-1 and TRBJ2-2): KAGVTQTPRYLIKTRGQQVTLSCSPISGHRSVSWYQQTPGQGLQFLFEYFSETQRNKGNFPGRFSGRQFSNSRSEMNVSTLELGDSALYLCASSYAGENTGELFFGEGSRLTVL.

The J gene is TRBJ2-7, the V gene TRBV11-3, with TRBD1 identical over 10 bases. Trimming removed 8 bases from V and 3 bases from J; junction bases left unmatched: 1. There are 12 residues in the CDR3. Germline V lookup: CDR1 SGHNT, CDR2 YENEEA. Written as DNA, the CDR3 is TGTGCCAGCCGGACAGGGGGCTACGAGCAGTACTTC. This translates into CASRTGGYEQYF.